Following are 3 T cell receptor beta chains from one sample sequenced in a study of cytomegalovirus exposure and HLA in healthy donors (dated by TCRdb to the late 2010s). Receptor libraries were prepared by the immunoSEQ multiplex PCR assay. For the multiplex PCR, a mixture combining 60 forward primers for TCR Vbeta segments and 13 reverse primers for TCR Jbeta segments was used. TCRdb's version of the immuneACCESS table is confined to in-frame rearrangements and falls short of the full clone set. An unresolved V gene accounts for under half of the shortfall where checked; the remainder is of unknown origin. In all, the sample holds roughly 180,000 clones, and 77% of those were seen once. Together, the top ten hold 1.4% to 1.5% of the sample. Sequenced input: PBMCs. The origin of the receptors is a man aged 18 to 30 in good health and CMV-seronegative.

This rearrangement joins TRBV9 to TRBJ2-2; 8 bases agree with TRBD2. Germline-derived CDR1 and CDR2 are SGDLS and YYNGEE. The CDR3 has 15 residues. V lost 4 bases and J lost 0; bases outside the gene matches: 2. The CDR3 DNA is TGTGCCAGCAGCCCCGGGGGGGCGAACACCGGGGAGCTGTTTTTT. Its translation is CASSPGGANTGELFF. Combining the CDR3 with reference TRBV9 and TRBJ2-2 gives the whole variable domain DSGVTQTPKHLITATGQRVTLRCSPRSGDLSVYWYQQSLDQGLQFLIQYYNGEERAKGNILERFSAQQFPDLHSELNLSSLELGDSALYFCASSPGGANTGELFFGEGSRLTVL.

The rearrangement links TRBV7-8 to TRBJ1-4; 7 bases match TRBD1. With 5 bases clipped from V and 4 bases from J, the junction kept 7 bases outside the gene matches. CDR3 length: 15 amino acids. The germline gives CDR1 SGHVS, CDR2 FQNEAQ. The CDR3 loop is CASSLTQGNNEKLFF. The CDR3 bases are TGTGCCAGCAGCCTGACACAGGGGAATAATGAAAAACTGTTTTTT.

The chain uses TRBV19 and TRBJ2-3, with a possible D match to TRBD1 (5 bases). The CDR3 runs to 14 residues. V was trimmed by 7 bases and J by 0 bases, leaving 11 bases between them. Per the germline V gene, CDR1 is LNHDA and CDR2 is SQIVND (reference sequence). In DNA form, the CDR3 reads TGTGCCAGTAAGGCAGGGCCTAGCACAGATACGCAGTATTTT. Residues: CASKAGPSTDTQYF.